This TCR beta chain was sequenced in a study of blood T cells in healthy people across ages. Notes on the study in general: Expanded clonotype shifts may have been confounded, as the donors had an unknown CMV status.

This clonotype was detected only once. The antigen is not known. All donors came from Russia, were Caucasian and healthy, and spanned ages about 6 to 100. The CDR3 spans 15 residues. CDR1 is DFQATT, CDR2 SNEGSKA, per germline (reference sequence). Using a J-beta primer mix together with a sample-barcoded 5' primer, a second PCR was run for roughly 6 to 11 cycles. Sequencing recovered at least 3 million CDR3-containing paired-end reads from each sample. TCRdb re-called the 5' RACE reads with MiXCR, one entry per CDR3 protein. The data show more than 1,400,000 distinct CDR3 sequences, roughly 45% seen once.

The receptor was isolated from a woman younger than 35 in good health. The chain carries TRBV20-1 and TRBJ2-7, with TRBD2 identical over 7 bases. Sample: blood. The CDR3 region has the DNA TGCAGCGGAACGGGGGATGAGCGGGGTACCTACGAGCAGTACTTC. Amino acids: CSGTGDERGTYEQYF.